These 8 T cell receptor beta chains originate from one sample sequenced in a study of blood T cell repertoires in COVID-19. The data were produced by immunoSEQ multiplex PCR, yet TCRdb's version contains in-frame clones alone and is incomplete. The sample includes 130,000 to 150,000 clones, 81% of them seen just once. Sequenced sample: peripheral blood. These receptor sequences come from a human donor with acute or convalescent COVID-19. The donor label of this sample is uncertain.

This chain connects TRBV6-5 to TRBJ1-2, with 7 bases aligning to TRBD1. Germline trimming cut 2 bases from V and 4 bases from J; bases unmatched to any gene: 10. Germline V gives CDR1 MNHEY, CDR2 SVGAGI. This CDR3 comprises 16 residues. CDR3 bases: TGTGCCAGCAGTTACGGGTGGGGGACAGCGAGCTATGGCTACACCTTC. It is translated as CASSYGWGTASYGYTF.

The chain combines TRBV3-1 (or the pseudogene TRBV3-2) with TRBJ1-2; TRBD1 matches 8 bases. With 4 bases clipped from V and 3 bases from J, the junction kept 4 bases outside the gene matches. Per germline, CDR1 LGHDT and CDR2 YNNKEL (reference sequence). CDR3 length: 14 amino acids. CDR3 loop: CASSPTGDDYGYTF. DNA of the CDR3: TGTGCCAGCAGCCCGACAGGGGATGACTATGGCTACACCTTC.

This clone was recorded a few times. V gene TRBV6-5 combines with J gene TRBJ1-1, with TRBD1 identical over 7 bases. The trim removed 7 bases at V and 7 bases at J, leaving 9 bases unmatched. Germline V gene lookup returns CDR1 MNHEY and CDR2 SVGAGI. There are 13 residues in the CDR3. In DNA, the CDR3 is TGTGCCAGCACCCAGGGGGGAAAGGGTGAAGCTTTCTTT. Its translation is CASTQGGKGEAFF.

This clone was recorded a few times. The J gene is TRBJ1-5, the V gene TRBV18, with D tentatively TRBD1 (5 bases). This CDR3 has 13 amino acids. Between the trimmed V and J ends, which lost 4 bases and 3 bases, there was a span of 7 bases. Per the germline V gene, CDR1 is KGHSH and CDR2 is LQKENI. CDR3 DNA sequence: TGTGCCAGCTCACAGGGGTCCAATCAGCCCCAGCATTTT. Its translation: CASSQGSNQPQHF.

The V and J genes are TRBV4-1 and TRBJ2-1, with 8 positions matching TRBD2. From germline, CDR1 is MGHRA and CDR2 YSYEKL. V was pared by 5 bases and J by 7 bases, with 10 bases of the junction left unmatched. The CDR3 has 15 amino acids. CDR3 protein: CASSSSGGPYNEQFF. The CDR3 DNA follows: TGCGCCAGCAGCTCCAGCGGGGGCCCTTATAATGAGCAGTTCTTC.

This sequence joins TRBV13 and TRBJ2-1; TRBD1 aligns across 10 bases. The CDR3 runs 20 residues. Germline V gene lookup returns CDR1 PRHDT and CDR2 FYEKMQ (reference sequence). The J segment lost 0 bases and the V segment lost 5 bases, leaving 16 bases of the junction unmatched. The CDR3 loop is CASSKSGTGAFPSSYNEQFF. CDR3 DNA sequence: TGTGCCAGCAGCAAATCCGGGACAGGGGCCTTTCCTAGCTCCTACAATGAGCAGTTCTTC. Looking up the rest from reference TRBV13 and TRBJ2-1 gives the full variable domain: AAGVIQSPRHLIKEKRETATLKCYPIPRHDTVYWYQQGPGQDPQFLISFYEKMQSDKGSIPDRFSAQQFSDYHSELNMSSLELGDSALYFCASSKSGTGAFPSSYNEQFFGPGTRLTVL.

The CDR3 DNA follows: TGTGCCAGCACTCAAGACAGGGGCCGGGGTGAAGCTTTCTTT. Residues: CASTQDRGRGEAFF. The chain couples TRBV3-1 (or the pseudogene TRBV3-2) to TRBJ1-1; 8 bases are a match to TRBD1. Germline trimming cut 7 bases from V and 7 bases from J; bases unmatched to any gene: 11. Germline lookup yields CDR1 LGHDT and CDR2 YNNKEL (reference sequence). The length of the CDR3 is 14 residues.

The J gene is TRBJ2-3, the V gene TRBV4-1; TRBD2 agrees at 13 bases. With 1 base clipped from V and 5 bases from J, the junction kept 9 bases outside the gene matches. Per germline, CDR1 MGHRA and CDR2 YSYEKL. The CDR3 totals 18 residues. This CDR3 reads CASSQAPRTSGGRDTQYF. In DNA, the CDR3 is TGCGCCAGCAGCCAAGCCCCCCGGACTAGCGGGGGTCGAGATACGCAGTATTTT.